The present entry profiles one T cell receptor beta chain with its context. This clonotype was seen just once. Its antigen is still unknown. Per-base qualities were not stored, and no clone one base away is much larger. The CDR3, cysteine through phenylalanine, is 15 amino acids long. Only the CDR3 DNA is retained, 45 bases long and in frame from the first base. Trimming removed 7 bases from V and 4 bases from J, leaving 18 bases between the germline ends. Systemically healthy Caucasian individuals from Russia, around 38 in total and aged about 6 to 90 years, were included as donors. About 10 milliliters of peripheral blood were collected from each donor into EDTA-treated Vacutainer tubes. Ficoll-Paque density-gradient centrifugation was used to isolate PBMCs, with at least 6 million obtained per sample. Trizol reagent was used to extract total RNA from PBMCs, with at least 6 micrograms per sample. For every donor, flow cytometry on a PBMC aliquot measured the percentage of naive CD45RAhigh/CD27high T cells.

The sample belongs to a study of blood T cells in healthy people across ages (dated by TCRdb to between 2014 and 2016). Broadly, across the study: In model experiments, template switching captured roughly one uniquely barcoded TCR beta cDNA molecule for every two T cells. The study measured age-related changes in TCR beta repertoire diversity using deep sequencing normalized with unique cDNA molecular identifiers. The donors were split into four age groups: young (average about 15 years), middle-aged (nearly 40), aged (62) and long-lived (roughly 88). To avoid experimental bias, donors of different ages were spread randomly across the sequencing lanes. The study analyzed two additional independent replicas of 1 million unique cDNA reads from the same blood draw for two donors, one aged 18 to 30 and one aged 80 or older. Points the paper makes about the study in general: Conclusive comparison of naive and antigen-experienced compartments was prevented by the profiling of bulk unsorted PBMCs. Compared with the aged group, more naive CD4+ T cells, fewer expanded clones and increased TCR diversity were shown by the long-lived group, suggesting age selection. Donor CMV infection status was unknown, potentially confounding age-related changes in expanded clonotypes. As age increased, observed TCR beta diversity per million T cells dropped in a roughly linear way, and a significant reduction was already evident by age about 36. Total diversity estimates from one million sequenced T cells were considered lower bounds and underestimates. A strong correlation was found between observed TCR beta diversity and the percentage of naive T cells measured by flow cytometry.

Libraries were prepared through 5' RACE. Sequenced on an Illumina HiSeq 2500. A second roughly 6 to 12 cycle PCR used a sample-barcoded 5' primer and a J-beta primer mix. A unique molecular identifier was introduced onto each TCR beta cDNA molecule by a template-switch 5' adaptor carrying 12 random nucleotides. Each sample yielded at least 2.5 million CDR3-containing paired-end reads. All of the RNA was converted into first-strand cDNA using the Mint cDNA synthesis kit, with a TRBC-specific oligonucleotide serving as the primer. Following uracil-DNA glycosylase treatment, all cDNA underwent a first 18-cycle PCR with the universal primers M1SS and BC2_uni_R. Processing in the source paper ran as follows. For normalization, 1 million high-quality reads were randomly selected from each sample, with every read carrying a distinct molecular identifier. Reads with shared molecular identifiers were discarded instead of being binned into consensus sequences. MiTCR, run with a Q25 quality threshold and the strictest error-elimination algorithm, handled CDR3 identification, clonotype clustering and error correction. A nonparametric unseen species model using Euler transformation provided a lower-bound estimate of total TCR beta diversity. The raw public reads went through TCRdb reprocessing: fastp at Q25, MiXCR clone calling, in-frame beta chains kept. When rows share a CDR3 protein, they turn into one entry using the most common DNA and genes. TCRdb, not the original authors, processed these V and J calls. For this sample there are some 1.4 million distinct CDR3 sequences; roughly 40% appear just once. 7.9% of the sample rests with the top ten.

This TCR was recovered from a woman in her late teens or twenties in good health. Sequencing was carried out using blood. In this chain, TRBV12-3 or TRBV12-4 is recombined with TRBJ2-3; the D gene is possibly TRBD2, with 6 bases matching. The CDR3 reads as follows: CASTRRALSADTQYF. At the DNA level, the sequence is TGTGCCAGCACACGGAGGGCCCTAAGCGCAGATACGCAGTATTTT.